The next 16 T cell receptor beta chains were all read from a single sample in a study of T cell responses to AZD1222 COVID-19 vaccine. Repertoires were generated with immunoSEQ multiplex PCR, while TCRdb's copy carries only in-frame clones and drops some. The table includes roughly 67,000 clones, 88% detected once. The material was peripheral blood, obtained on day 0 of AZD1222 vaccination. The receptors come from an adult in good health.

The V gene is TRBV5-6, the J gene TRBJ1-2; maybe TRBD1 (6 bases). Deletions cut 0 bases from V and 1 base from J, with 16 bases between. Germline V gene data show CDR1 as SGHDT and CDR2 as YYEEEE. This CDR3 has 17 residues. Here the CDR3 reads CASSLAPGHGFNYGYTF. The CDR3 nucleotides read TGTGCCAGCAGCTTGGCCCCGGGACACGGATTTAACTATGGCTACACCTTC.

The V gene is TRBV13, the J gene TRBJ2-3; D call uncertain. V was trimmed by 0 bases and J by 6 bases, leaving 7 bases between them. The CDR3 length is 13 residues. Germline V gene data show CDR1 as PRHDT and CDR2 as FYEKMQ (reference sequence). DNA of the CDR3: TGTGCCAGCAGCTTAGGACTCGGGGATACGCAGTATTTT. Protein product: CASSLGLGDTQYF.

The chain joins TRBV23-1 to TRBJ1-1; a possible D gene is TRBD1 (6 bases). TRBV23-1 is treated as an ORF (open reading frame) with a function not yet certain. This CDR3 contains 16 residues. V was shortened by 2 bases and J by 0 bases, with 13 bases between the two germline ends. For the CDR3, the DNA is TGCGCCAGCAGTCAAACTTCCGGGACATTGAACACTGAAGCTTTCTTT. Its protein product is CASSQTSGTLNTEAFF.

V gene TRBV7-9 combines with J gene TRBJ1-3, with a weak D call TRBD1 (5 bases). This CDR3 is built from 14 residues. Trimming shortened V by 9 bases and J by 2 bases, and 14 bases separated the two germline ends. Germline assignment: CDR1 SEHNR and CDR2 FQNEAQ (reference sequence). The CDR3 here is CASSPGQAGNTIYF. The DNA for the CDR3 is TGTGCCAGTTCACCGGGGCAGGCTGGAAACACCATATATTTT. The full variable domain, rest sourced from reference TRBV7-9 and TRBJ1-3, is DTGVSQNPRHKITKRGQNVTFRCDPISEHNRLYWYRQTLGQGPEFLTYFQNEAQLEKSRLLSDRFSAERPKGSFSTLEIQRTEQGDSAMYLCASSPGQAGNTIYFGEGSWLTVV.

This clone occurred a few times. The chain employs TRBV9 and TRBJ2-6; 9 bases are a match to TRBD1. The junction had 5 bases not matched to a gene; V was cut back by 4 bases and J by 0 bases. From germline, CDR1 is SGDLS and CDR2 YYNGEE. This CDR3 spans 17 amino acids. The CDR3 reads CASSLTGGSSGANVLTF. Written as DNA, the CDR3 is TGTGCCAGCAGCTTAACAGGGGGCTCCTCTGGGGCCAACGTCCTGACTTTC.

The rearrangement uses TRBV11-2 and TRBJ1-2; 8 bases match TRBD1. Looked up from germline, CDR1 is SGHAT and CDR2 is FQNNGV. With V trimmed by 2 bases and J by 7 bases, 9 bases remained unmatched. The CDR3 loop spans 15 amino acids. The CDR3 bases are TGTGCCAGCAGCTTATGGCAGGGGGCGGTTAGTGGCTACACCTTC. Amino acid sequence: CASSLWQGAVSGYTF.

The rearrangement joins TRBV4-1 to TRBJ2-1; D gene unclear. The ends were cut back, 0 bases at V and 4 bases at J, with 13 bases in the middle. The germline V gene encodes CDR1 MGHRA and CDR2 YSYEKL. The CDR3 contains 16 residues. CDR3 amino acids: CASSQDVALGYNEQFF. The CDR3 DNA sequence: TGCGCCAGCAGCCAAGATGTAGCTTTGGGGTACAATGAGCAGTTCTTC.

This clone was picked up a small number of times. J is TRBJ2-3 and V is TRBV6-1, with 10 nucleotides matching TRBD1. The CDR3 covers 16 residues. V dropped 2 bases and J dropped 4; count of bases not matched to a gene: 6. Germline V gene sequence: CDR1 MNHNS, CDR2 SASEGT. The CDR3: CASSESPGQGSDTQYF. CDR3 in DNA: TGTGCCAGCAGTGAATCCCCGGGACAGGGGTCAGATACGCAGTATTTT.

The chain joins TRBV6-6 to TRBJ2-2, with D possibly TRBD2 on 5 matching bases. V gave up 0 bases and J gave up 7 bases, with 15 bases separating them. The CDR3 is 16 amino acids. Germline V gives CDR1 MNHNY, CDR2 SVGAGI (reference sequence). The CDR3 region is CASSYSTTKVGGELFF. CDR3 DNA sequence: TGTGCCAGCAGTTACTCGACTACTAAGGTTGGCGGGGAGCTGTTTTTT.

V usage is TRBV4-1 and J usage is TRBJ2-7, with D hard to call. V dropped 0 bases and J dropped 3 bases, with 12 bases sitting between them. The CDR3 covers 15 residues. Germline CDR1 is MGHRA and CDR2 is YSYEKL. DNA of the CDR3: TGCGCCAGCAGCCAAGATAGGCAGAGACTCTACGAGCAGTACTTC. Protein sequence: CASSQDRQRLYEQYF.

V is TRBV27 and J is TRBJ1-5, with 9 positions matching TRBD1. Germline CDR1 and CDR2: MNHEY and SMNVEV (reference sequence). The CDR3 is 16 residues long. V shed 5 bases and J 6 bases; nucleotides not matched to a gene: 11. The CDR3 protein is CASSRSRGQGGQPQHF. CDR3 in DNA: TGTGCCAGCAGTCGATCGAGGGGACAGGGTGGTCAGCCCCAGCATTTT.

This chain joins TRBV28 and TRBJ2-7; 10 bases are shared with TRBD2. The J segment lost 5 bases and the V segment lost 5 bases, leaving 6 bases of the junction unmatched. The CDR3 runs to 14 residues. Germline CDR1 reads MDHEN; CDR2 reads SYDVKM. The CDR3 DNA sequence: TGTGCCAGCAGTCCCCTAGCGGGAGTGCACGAGCAGTACTTC. Encoded protein: CASSPLAGVHEQYF. The full variable domain, with the rest looked up from reference TRBV28 and TRBJ2-7, is DVKVTQSSRYLVKRTGEKVFLECVQDMDHENMFWYRQDPGLGLRLIYFSYDVKMKEKGDIPEGYSVSREKKERFSLILESASTNQTSMYLCASSPLAGVHEQYFGPGTRLTVT.

DNA for the CDR3: TGTGCCAGCAGTTTAAGATTGTCTACTAATGAAAAACTGTTTTTT. Translating gives CASSLRLSTNEKLFF. The rearrangement links TRBV27 to TRBJ1-4; D unresolved. CDR3 length equals 15 residues. Trimming removed 2 bases from V and 2 bases from J, with 9 bases in between. Looked up from germline, CDR1 is MNHEY and CDR2 is SMNVEV (reference sequence).

This clone was seen a handful of times. This chain joins TRBV7-9 and TRBJ2-3; D not resolved. Looked up from germline, CDR1 is SEHNR and CDR2 is FQNEAQ (reference sequence). V shed 5 bases and J shed 4 bases, with 10 bases lying between them. The CDR3 runs 13 residues. CDR3 amino acids: CASSPRISDTQYF. The CDR3 DNA is TGTGCCAGCAGCCCAAGGATCTCAGATACGCAGTATTTT.

The chain is built from TRBV5-1 and TRBJ2-2; D possibly corresponds to TRBD1 (6 bases). Germline values: CDR1 SGHRS, CDR2 YFSETQ. The length of the CDR3 is 13 residues. Between the trimmed V and J ends, which lost 5 bases and 4 bases, there was a span of 9 bases. The CDR3 DNA reads TGCGCCAGCAGACAGGGCCTCACCGGGGAGCTGTTTTTT. This gives the protein CASRQGLTGELFF. The whole variable domain, remainder taken from reference TRBV5-1 and TRBJ2-2, is KAGVTQTPRYLIKTRGQQVTLSCSPISGHRSVSWYQQTPGQGLQFLFEYFSETQRNKGNFPGRFSGRQFSNSRSEMNVSTLELGDSALYLCASRQGLTGELFFGEGSRLTVL.

The chain recombines TRBV7-8 with TRBJ1-2, with D unresolved. This CDR3 contains 14 residues. V was cut by 1 base and J by 0 bases, with 6 bases left in between. Germline V gene data show CDR1 as SGHVS and CDR2 as FQNEAQ. The CDR3 region has the DNA TGTGCCAGCAGCTTAGAGGGATCTAACTATGGCTACACCTTC. It yields the protein CASSLEGSNYGYTF. Supplemented by reference TRBV7-8 and TRBJ1-2, the full variable domain reads GAGVSQSPRYKVAKRGQDVALRCDPISGHVSLFWYQQALGQGPEFLTYFQNEAQLDKSGLPSDRFFAERPEGSVSTLKIQRTQQEDSAVYLCASSLEGSNYGYTFGSGTRLTVV.